This T cell receptor (beta chain) was recorded in a study of tumor-infiltrating lymphocytes in primary liver carcinoma. Looking at the study overall: Each participant had primary liver carcinoma, and surgical resection was the treatment. Sample yields, roughly 3.5 to 7.13 million productive TCRbeta reads, were similar across the tissue types.

Germline V gene sequence: CDR1 MNHEY, CDR2 SVGAGI. V lost 10 bases to trimming and J lost 7 bases; unmatched junction nucleotides: 6. This CDR3 is 12 amino acids long. Unsorted whole blood yielded the blood RNA, and germline DNA was also extracted. It was before surgery that four milliliters of peripheral blood were collected. The investigators made TCR beta cDNA from 400 to 550 ng total RNA, using a constant-region primer. A slightly modified ARM-PCR protocol with three nested multiplex PCR rounds produced these TCR beta libraries. Forward primers for TRBV1-TRBV30 and a C-beta reverse primer served the first two PCR rounds, at approximately 10 cycles each. MiXCR, run by TCRdb on the multiplex PCR reads, gives a single entry per CDR3 protein. The table lists 250,000 to 400,000 distinct CDR3 sequences, roughly 60% of them singletons. This clonotype was counted many times. Antigen unknown. Study results and caveats: Relative to blood, tumors carried a significantly larger fraction of the repertoire in their top 250 clones (p = 0.039).

Sample: peripheral blood. The chain is built from TRBV6-5 and TRBJ1-5; 8 nucleotides match TRBD1. The sequence was collected from a man aged 40-50 years with primary liver carcinoma and hepatitis B virus infection. As DNA, the CDR3 is TGTGCCACCGGACAGGGCTCCCAGCCCCAGCATTTT. This sequence encodes CATGQGSQPQHF.